This T cell receptor (beta chain) appears in the sequencing data of a study of Tregs in tolerant kidney transplant recipients. Findings of the study overall: Nucleotide sequences could not be compared across some patients' samples due to primer changes. Donor-specific Treg expansion exceeded global Treg expansion in tolerant patients, suggesting antigen drive.

CD4+CD25+CD127- Tregs, CD4+CD25- non-Tregs, CD4 and CD8 cells were sorted. Sequenced by immunoSEQ multiplex PCR; TCRdb stores in-frame clones only, minus some. The sample holds 100,000 to 120,000 clones, around 90% seen once. This CDR3 is built from 15 residues. The junction had 7 bases not matched to a gene; V was cut back by 4 bases and J by 4 bases. The germline V gene has CDR1 SGDLS and CDR2 YYNGEE. Comments on this clone: Antigen specificity is unknown.

This sequence joins TRBV9 and TRBJ2-1; 8 nucleotides match TRBD1. This clonotype was obtained from a human donor who received a combined kidney and bone marrow transplant. This sample comprised CD4+ T cells from blood, obtained before the transplant. CDR3 bases: TGTGCCAGCAGCCCCGGGACAGGTTCTTACAATGAGCAGTTCTTC. It specifies CASSPGTGSYNEQFF.